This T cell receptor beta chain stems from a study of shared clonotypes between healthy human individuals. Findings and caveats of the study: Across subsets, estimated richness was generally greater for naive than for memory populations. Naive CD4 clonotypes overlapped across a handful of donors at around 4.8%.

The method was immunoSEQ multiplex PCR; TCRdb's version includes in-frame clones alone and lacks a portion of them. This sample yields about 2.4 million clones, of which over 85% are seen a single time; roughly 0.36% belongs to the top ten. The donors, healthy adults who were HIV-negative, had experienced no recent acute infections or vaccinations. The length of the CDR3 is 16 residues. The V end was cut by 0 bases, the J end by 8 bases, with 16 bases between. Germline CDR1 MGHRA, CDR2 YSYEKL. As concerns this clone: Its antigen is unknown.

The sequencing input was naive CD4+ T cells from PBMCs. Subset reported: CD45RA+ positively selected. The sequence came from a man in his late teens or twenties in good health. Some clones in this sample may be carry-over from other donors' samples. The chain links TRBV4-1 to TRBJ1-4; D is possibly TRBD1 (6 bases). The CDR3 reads CASSQDFVTGREKLFF. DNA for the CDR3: TGCGCCAGCAGCCAAGATTTTGTCACAGGGAGGGAAAAACTGTTTTTT.